The T cell receptor beta chain under discussion was sequenced for a study of T cell repertoires in cytomegalovirus infection. On the study more broadly: Through public TCR beta signatures, both CMV infection and matching HLA type were indicated.

A single record per CDR3 protein comes from TCRdb applying MiXCR to the reads. The data hold a few hundred thousand distinct CDR3 sequences, with approximately 25% observed a single time. Regarding the study as a whole: HLA-C-restricted CMV clonotypes gave the most frequent clonotype in two of eight donors. Carriers of CMV plus the relevant HLA were identified by cumulative public TCR beta family frequency.

Germline-derived CDR1 and CDR2 are MNHEY and SVGEGT. The ends were cut back, 7 bases at V and 4 bases at J, with 22 bases in the middle. There are 16 residues in the CDR3. The sample holds a few counts of this clonotype. Its specificity is unknown. This clonotype originated in a human donor in good health (CMV status not recorded). Some clones in this sample may be carry-over from other donors' samples. Material for sequencing was PBMCs. This chain connects TRBV6-2 or TRBV6-3 to TRBJ1-1; D might be TRBD1 (6 bases). The CDR3 protein is CASNFEIQQGGTEAFF. The CDR3 nucleotides are TGTGCCAGCAACTTCGAAATACAACAGGGTGGCACTGAAGCTTTCTTT.